The 22 T cell receptor beta chains listed next were all sequenced from one sample in a study of blood T cells in healthy people across ages. Through a sample-barcoded 5' primer and a J-beta primer mix, a second PCR was run for roughly 6 to 11 cycles. TCRdb processed the 5' RACE reads anew with MiXCR; each CDR3 protein has one entry. The sample has 1.5 million to 2 million distinct CDR3 sequences; approximately 50% are singletons. Sample: blood. These receptors came from a woman aged 40 to 50 in good health.

This clonotype was seen more than once but under ten times. The chain joins TRBV5-1 to TRBJ2-5, with 9 bases that match TRBD1. The germline gives CDR1 SGHRS, CDR2 YFSETQ. Trimming at V came to 4 bases and at J to 4 bases, leaving 11 bases not matched to a gene. This CDR3 spans 16 amino acids. The CDR3 DNA reads TGCGCCAGCAGCCACTATACAGGGGGCTCAGGAGAGACCCAGTACTTC. It encodes CASSHYTGGSGETQYF.

This clonotype was detected only a few times. V and J are TRBV12-3 or TRBV12-4 and TRBJ1-5; D not certain. V lost 3 bases and J 3 bases, leaving 12 bases between the germline ends. The CDR3 has 15 residues. In DNA form, the CDR3 reads TGTGCCAGCAGTTTCCCGGGTGGGATCAATCAGCCCCAGCATTTT. As protein: CASSFPGGINQPQHF.

This chain links TRBV29-1 with TRBJ2-5, with D perhaps matching TRBD1 (6 bases). The CDR3 runs 14 residues. V lost 0 bases to trimming and J lost 4 bases, with 12 bases between them. Germline CDR1 and CDR2: SQVTM and ANQGSEA. In DNA form, the CDR3 reads TGCAGCGTTGAAGACAGGGGTAACGGAGAGACCCAGTACTTC. It encodes CSVEDRGNGETQYF.

The chain has TRBV10-1 and TRBJ2-3; D uncertain. Trimming cost V 0 bases and J 2 bases, with 6 bases left between them. The CDR3 loop spans 14 amino acids. Germline V lookup: CDR1 WNHNN, CDR2 SYGVQD (reference sequence). This CDR3 is CASSESRNTDTQYF. Written as DNA, the CDR3 is TGCGCCAGCAGTGAGTCGAGGAACACAGATACGCAGTATTTT.

This chain connects TRBV5-6 to TRBJ2-7; 7 nucleotides agree with TRBD1. Germline CDR1 SGHDT, CDR2 YYEEEE. Losses at the gene ends were 6 bases for V and 4 bases for J; bases not matched to a gene: 10. This CDR3 is 14 amino acids long. CDR3 in DNA: TGTGCCAGCACGGAGTCTGGGACAGCTTACGAGCAGTACTTC. It encodes CASTESGTAYEQYF. The full variable domain, rest sourced from reference TRBV5-6 and TRBJ2-7, is DAGVTQSPTHLIKTRGQQVTLRCSPKSGHDTVSWYQQALGQGPQFIFQYYEEEERQRGNFPDRFSGHQFPNYSSELNVNALLLGDSALYLCASTESGTAYEQYFGPGTRLTVT.

V and J are TRBV6-5 and TRBJ1-4; TRBD1 might be the D (5 bases). The CDR3 has 15 residues. Germline CDR1 is MNHEY and CDR2 is SVGAGI. Trimming removed 6 bases from V and 8 bases from J, with 19 bases in between. The CDR3 region has the DNA TGTGCCAGCAGGAGAACGGGGGGAGGGTACGAAAAACTGTTTTTT. It specifies CASRRTGGGYEKLFF.

This chain connects TRBV7-2 to TRBJ2-7; TRBD1 matches at 7 bases. The CDR3 runs 15 residues. Germline V gives CDR1 SGHTA, CDR2 FQGNSA. The J segment lost 0 bases and the V segment lost 4 bases, leaving 6 bases of the junction unmatched. This CDR3 is CASSSDRSSSYEQYF. The CDR3, as DNA: TGTGCCAGCAGCTCGGACAGGTCTTCCTCCTACGAGCAGTACTTC.

This clonotype was seen a handful of times. The V gene is TRBV6-5, the J gene TRBJ2-1; 11 bases agree with TRBD2. The V gene's germline CDR1 is MNHEY and CDR2 SVGAGI. The CDR3 covers 16 residues. Losses at the gene ends were 6 bases for V and 6 bases for J; bases not matched to a gene: 10. DNA of the CDR3: TGTGCCAGCAGCAGAAGTAGCGGGGGGGCGGTCAATGAGCAGTTCTTC. Translated, it gives CASSRSSGGAVNEQFF.

This chain joins TRBV5-1 and TRBJ2-6; a weak D match, TRBD1 (6 bases). The germline V gene encodes CDR1 SGHRS and CDR2 YFSETQ. The CDR3 contains 17 residues. V was shortened by 2 bases and J by 2 bases, with 14 bases between the two germline ends. In nucleotides, the CDR3 is TGCGCCAGCAGCTTAGCCAGGGGTCGGCCTGGGGCCAACGTCCTGACTTTC. This encodes CASSLARGRPGANVLTF. Full variable domain (rest looked up from reference TRBV5-1 and TRBJ2-6): KAGVTQTPRYLIKTRGQQVTLSCSPISGHRSVSWYQQTPGQGLQFLFEYFSETQRNKGNFPGRFSGRQFSNSRSEMNVSTLELGDSALYLCASSLARGRPGANVLTFGAGSRLTVL.

The rearrangement links TRBV29-1 to TRBJ2-7, with D tentatively TRBD2 (6 bases). The length of the CDR3 is 16 residues. The V end lost 0 bases, the J end lost 0 bases, and 15 bases lay between the germline ends. Germline CDR1 is SQVTM and CDR2 is ANQGSEA. The CDR3 DNA reads as TGCAGCGTTGAAGATCAAGCTAGCGCCAGCTCCTACGAGCAGTACTTC. Amino acids: CSVEDQASASSYEQYF.

This clonotype was recorded only once. The chain is built from TRBV7-9 and TRBJ2-7; weak D call: TRBD1 (5 bases). CDR1 and CDR2 (germline): SEHNR, FQNEAQ (reference sequence). The CDR3 has 17 amino acids. Trimming shortened V by 2 bases and J by 0 bases, and 17 bases separated the two germline ends. The DNA for the CDR3 is TGTGCCAGCAGCTTATTTAGGGGTGGGCCGAGCTCCTACGAGCAGTACTTC. The encoded protein is CASSLFRGGPSSYEQYF.

This chain connects TRBV6-2 or TRBV6-3 to TRBJ2-7; the match to TRBD1 covers 7 bases. Germline CDR1 and CDR2: MNHEY and SVGEGT. The V segment lost 9 bases and the J segment 2 bases; nucleotides outside the gene matches: 10. The CDR3 extends over 14 amino acids. CDR3: CARPIRDSPYEQYF. CDR3 sequence (DNA): TGTGCCAGACCCATCCGGGACAGCCCCTACGAGCAGTACTTC.

This clonotype was counted many times. Here the CDR3 reads CATRLGETQYF. The CDR3, as DNA: TGTGCCACCCGGTTGGGAGAGACCCAGTACTTC. The V gene is TRBV7-6, the J gene TRBJ2-5; D is undetermined. The CDR3 is 11 residues long. Trimming removed 10 bases at V and 4 bases at J, with 10 bases between. Germline V gene sequence: CDR1 SGHVS, CDR2 FNYEAQ.

Remarks on this clonotype: A read error may explain this, as a much larger clone is one base away. The chain combines TRBV20-1 with TRBJ2-1; TRBD2 matches 11 bases. Matching the DNA end better, TRBJ2-7 makes the J call doubtful. CDR1 and CDR2 (germline): DFQATT, SNEGSKA (reference sequence). This CDR3 region has 16 residues. The DNA of the CDR3 is TGCAGTGCTAGTCCTAGCGGGGGGAGCTCCTACAATGAGCAGTACTTC. As protein: CSASPSGGSSYNEQYF.

This clonotype was counted between two and nine times. This chain uses TRBV7-2 with TRBJ2-7; 8 bases agree with TRBD2. The germline V gene has CDR1 SGHTA and CDR2 FQGNSA. The CDR3 is 15 residues long. The V and J ends lost 5 bases and 4 bases, in that order; junction bases with no gene match: 10. CDR3 in DNA: TGTGCCAGCAGCCGTAGCGGGGTGGAAAATTACGAGCAGTACTTC. The encoded protein is CASSRSGVENYEQYF.

This clonotype showed up just a few times. V usage is TRBV6-5 and J usage is TRBJ2-5; D is tentatively TRBD1 or TRBD2 (5 bases each). Matching the DNA end better, TRBJ2-7 makes the J call doubtful. CDR3 length equals 13 residues. Looked up from germline, CDR1 is MNHEY and CDR2 is SVGAGI. CDR3 protein: CASRSQRGFEQYF. The CDR3, as DNA: TGTGCCAGCAGGTCTCAGAGGGGCTTCGAGCAGTACTTC.

The chain has TRBV9 and TRBJ2-1, with 8 bases that match TRBD1. CDR1 and CDR2 from the germline V gene are SGDLS and YYNGEE. This CDR3 region has 15 residues. V trimming: 2 bases; J trimming: 4 bases; junction bases outside the gene matches: 5. CDR3 sequence (DNA): TGTGCCAGCAGCGTGGGGACAGGACTTTACAATGAGCAGTTCTTC. This codes for CASSVGTGLYNEQFF.

This clonotype has only a few counts. The chain combines TRBV20-1 with TRBJ2-5; D gene unclear. The germline V gene encodes CDR1 DFQATT and CDR2 SNEGSKA (reference sequence). The CDR3 extends over 14 amino acids. V dropped 0 bases and J dropped 5 bases, with 13 bases sitting between them. The CDR3 reads CSARDGSSGETQYF. Here the CDR3 DNA reads TGCAGTGCTAGAGATGGTAGTAGTGGGGAGACCCAGTACTTC.

About this clonotype: An end of the junction does not agree with germline; a read error may underlie this. The V call is TRBV6-5, the J call TRBJ1-2, with D possibly being TRBD1 (6 bases). The CDR3 runs to 14 residues. Germline V lookup: CDR1 MNHEY, CDR2 SVGAGI. This CDR3 reads CASNKGEGDYDYTF. CDR3 bases: TGTGCCAGCAACAAGGGGGAGGGAGACTATGACTACACCTTC.

The chain links TRBV20-1 to TRBJ2-1, with 9 bases identical to TRBD2. Trimming took 2 bases from V and 4 from J; bases not matched to a gene: 9. The CDR3 spans 16 residues. From germline, CDR1 is DFQATT and CDR2 SNEGSKA (reference sequence). The CDR3 bases are TGCAGTGCTAGAAATCGAGCGGGGGGCTCTTACAATGAGCAGTTCTTC. Its protein is CSARNRAGGSYNEQFF.

In its sample, this clonotype was seen a few times. At one boundary the junction diverges from the germline segment, which might be a read error. The CDR3 DNA follows: TGTGCCGGCAGTTACGACAGGGGTCACGGAGATACGCAGTATTTT. Its protein product is CAGSYDRGHGDTQYF. The chain carries TRBV12-3 or TRBV12-4 and TRBJ2-3, with 8 bases lining up with TRBD1. The CDR3 contains 15 residues.

The genes are TRBV28 and TRBJ2-5, with a weak D call TRBD2 (8 bases). Trimming removed 2 bases at V and 2 bases at J, with 15 bases between. This CDR3 comprises 16 residues. Per the germline V gene, CDR1 is MDHEN and CDR2 is SYDVKM. CDR3 sequence reads: CASSLTGGTEQETQYF. CDR3 nucleotides: TGTGCCAGCAGTTTAACGGGGGGGACAGAGCAAGAGACCCAGTACTTC.